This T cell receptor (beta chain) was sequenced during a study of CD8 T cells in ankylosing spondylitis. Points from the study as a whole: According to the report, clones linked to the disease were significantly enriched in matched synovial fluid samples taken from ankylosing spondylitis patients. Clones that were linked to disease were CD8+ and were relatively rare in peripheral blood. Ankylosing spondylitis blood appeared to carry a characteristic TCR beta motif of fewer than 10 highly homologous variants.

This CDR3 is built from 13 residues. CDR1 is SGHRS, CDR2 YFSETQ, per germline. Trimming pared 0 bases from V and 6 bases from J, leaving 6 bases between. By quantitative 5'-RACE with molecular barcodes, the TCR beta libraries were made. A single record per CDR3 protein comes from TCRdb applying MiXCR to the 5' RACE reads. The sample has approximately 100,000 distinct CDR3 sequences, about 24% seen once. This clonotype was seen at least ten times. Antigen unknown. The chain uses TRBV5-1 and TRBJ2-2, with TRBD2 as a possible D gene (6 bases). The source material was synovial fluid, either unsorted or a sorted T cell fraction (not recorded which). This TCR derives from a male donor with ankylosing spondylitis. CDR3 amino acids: CASSLGGAGELFF. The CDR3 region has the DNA TGCGCCAGCAGCTTGGGCGGGGCCGGGGAGCTGTTTTTT.